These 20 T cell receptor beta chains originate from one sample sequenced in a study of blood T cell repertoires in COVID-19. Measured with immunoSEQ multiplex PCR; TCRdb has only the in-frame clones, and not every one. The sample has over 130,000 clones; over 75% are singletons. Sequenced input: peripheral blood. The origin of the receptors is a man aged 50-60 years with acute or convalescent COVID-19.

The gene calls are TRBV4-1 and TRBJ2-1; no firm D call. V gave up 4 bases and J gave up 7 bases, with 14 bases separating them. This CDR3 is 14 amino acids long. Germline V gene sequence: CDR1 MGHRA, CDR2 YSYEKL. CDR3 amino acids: CASSLSPSRNEQFF. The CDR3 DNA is TGCGCCAGCAGCCTAAGCCCCTCTAGGAATGAGCAGTTCTTC.

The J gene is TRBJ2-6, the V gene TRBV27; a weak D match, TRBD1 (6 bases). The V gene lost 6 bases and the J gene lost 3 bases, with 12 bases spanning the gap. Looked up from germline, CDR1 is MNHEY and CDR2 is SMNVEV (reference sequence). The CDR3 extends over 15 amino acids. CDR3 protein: CASRQQGSGANVLTF. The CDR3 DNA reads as TGTGCCAGCAGACAACAGGGAAGTGGGGCCAACGTCCTGACTTTC.

CDR3 loop: CASSLRGYNEQFF. The CDR3 DNA reads as TGTGCCAGCAGCTTAAGGGGATACAATGAGCAGTTCTTC. This rearrangement joins TRBV11-2 to TRBJ2-1, with D tentatively TRBD1 (5 bases). The CDR3 spans 13 residues. The ends were cut back, 2 bases at V and 4 bases at J, with 6 bases in the middle. CDR1 is SGHAT and CDR2 is FQNNGV in the germline V gene.

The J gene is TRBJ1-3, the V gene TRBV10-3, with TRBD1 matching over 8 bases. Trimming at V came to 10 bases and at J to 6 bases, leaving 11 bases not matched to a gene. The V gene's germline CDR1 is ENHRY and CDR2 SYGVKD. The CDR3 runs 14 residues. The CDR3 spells CATNRQGAENTIYF. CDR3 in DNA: TGTGCCACCAACCGCCAGGGGGCGGAAAACACCATATATTTT.

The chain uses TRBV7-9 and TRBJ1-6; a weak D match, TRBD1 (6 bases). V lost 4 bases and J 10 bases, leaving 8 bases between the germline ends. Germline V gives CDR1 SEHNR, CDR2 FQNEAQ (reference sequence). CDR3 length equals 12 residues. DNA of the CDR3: TGTGCCAGCAGCTCAGGGGAATCACCCCTCCACTTT. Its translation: CASSSGESPLHF. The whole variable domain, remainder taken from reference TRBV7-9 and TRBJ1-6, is DTGVSQNPRHKITKRGQNVTFRCDPISEHNRLYWYRQTLGQGPEFLTYFQNEAQLEKSRLLSDRFSAERPKGSFSTLEIQRTEQGDSAMYLCASSSGESPLHFGNGTRLTVT.

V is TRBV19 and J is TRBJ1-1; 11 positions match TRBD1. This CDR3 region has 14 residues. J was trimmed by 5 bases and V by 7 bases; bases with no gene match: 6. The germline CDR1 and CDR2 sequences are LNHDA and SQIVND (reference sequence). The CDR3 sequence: CASIGTGGRTEAFF. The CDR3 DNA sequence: TGTGCCAGTATTGGGACAGGGGGAAGGACTGAAGCTTTCTTT.

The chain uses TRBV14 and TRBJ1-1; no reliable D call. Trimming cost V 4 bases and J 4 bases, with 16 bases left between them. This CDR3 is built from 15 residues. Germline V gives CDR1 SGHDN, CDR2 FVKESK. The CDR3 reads CASSLSPRGVTEAFF. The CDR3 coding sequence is TGTGCCAGCAGCCTAAGCCCTCGGGGTGTCACTGAAGCTTTCTTT. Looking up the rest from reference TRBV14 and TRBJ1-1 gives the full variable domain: EAGVTQFPSHSVIEKGQTVTLRCDPISGHDNLYWYRRVMGKEIKFLLHFVKESKQDESGMPNNRFLAERTGGTYSTLKVQPAELEDSGVYFCASSLSPRGVTEAFFGQGTRLTVV.

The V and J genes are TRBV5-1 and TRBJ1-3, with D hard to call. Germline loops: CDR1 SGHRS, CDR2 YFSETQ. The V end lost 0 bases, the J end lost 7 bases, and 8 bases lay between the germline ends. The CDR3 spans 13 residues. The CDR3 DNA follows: TGCGCCAGCAGCTTGGAGGAACAGAACACCATATATTTT. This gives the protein CASSLEEQNTIYF.

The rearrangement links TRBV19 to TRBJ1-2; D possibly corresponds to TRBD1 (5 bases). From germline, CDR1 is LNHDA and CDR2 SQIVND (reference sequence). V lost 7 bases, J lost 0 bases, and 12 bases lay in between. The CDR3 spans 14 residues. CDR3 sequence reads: CASTRGRTNYGYTF. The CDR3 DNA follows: TGTGCCAGTACCCGGGGGAGGACTAACTATGGCTACACCTTC.

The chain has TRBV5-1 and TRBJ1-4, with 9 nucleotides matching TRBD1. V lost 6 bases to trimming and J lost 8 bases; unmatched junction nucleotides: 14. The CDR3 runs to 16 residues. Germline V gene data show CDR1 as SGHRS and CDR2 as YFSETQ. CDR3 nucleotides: TGCGCCAGCACCTGGGTACCGGGACAGGGCAGGGAAAAACTGTTTTTT. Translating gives CASTWVPGQGREKLFF. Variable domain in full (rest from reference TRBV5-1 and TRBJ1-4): KAGVTQTPRYLIKTRGQQVTLSCSPISGHRSVSWYQQTPGQGLQFLFEYFSETQRNKGNFPGRFSGRQFSNSRSEMNVSTLELGDSALYLCASTWVPGQGREKLFFGSGTQLSVL.

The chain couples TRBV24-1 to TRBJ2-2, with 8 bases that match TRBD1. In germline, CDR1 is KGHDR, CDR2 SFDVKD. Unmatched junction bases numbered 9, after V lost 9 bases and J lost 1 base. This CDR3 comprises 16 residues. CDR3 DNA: TGTGCCACCGTAATTTCTGGACAGGGGAACACCGGGGAGCTGTTTTTT. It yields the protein CATVISGQGNTGELFF.

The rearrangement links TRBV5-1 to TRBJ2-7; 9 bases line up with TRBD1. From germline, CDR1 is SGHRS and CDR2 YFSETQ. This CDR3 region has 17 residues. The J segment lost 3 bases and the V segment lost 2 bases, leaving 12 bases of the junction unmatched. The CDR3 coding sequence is TGCGCCAGCAGCTTAGTAGGTCCGGGACAGGGCTACTACGAGCAGTACTTC. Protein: CASSLVGPGQGYYEQYF.

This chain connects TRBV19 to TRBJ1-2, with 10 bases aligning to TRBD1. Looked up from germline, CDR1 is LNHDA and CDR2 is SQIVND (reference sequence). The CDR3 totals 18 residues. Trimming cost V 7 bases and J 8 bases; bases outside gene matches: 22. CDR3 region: CASMPTSGTGAAIRGYTF. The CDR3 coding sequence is TGTGCCAGTATGCCGACCTCCGGGACAGGGGCCGCAATTCGGGGCTACACCTTC. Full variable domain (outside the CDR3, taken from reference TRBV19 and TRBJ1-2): DGGITQSPKYLFRKEGQNVTLSCEQNLNHDAMYWYRQDPGQGLRLIYYSQIVNDFQKGDIAEGYSVSREKKESFPLTVTSAQKNPTAFYLCASMPTSGTGAAIRGYTFGSGTRLTVV.

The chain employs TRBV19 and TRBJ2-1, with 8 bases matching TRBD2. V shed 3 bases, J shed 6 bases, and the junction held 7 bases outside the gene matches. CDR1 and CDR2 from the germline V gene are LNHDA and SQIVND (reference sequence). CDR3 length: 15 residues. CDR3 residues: CASSIAGLGSNEQFF. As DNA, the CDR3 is TGTGCCAGTAGTATTGCGGGACTAGGTAGCAATGAGCAGTTCTTC.

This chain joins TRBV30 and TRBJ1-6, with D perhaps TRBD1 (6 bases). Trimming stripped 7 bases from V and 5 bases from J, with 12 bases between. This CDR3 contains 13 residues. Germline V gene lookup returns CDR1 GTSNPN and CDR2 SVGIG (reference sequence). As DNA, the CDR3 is TGTGCCTCCTCTGAGGGGGATAATTCACCCCTCCACTTT. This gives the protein CASSEGDNSPLHF. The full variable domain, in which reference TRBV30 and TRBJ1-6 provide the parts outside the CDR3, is SQTIHQWPATLVQPVGSPLSLECTVEGTSNPNLYWYRQAAGRGLQLLFYSVGIGQISSEVPQNLSASRPQDRQFILSSKKLLLSDSGFYLCASSEGDNSPLHFGNGTRLTVT.

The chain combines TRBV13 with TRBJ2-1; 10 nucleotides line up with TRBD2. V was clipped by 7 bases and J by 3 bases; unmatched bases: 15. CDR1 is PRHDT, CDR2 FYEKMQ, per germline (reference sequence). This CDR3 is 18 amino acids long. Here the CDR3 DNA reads TGTGCCAGCAACCTACGGGGGAGTAGGACTAGCGGCTACAATGAGCAGTTCTTC. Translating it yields CASNLRGSRTSGYNEQFF.

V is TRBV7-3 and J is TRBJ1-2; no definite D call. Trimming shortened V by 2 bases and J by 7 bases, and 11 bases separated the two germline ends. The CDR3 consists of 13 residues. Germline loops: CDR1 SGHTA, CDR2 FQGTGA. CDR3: CASSLGSGSGYTF. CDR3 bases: TGTGCCAGCAGCTTAGGGTCTGGGAGTGGCTACACCTTC.

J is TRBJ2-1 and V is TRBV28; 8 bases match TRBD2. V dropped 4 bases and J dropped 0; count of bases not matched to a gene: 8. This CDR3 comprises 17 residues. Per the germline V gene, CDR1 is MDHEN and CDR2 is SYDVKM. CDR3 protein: CASSWGGGFSSYNEQFF. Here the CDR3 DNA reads TGTGCCAGCAGTTGGGGCGGGGGGTTCAGCTCCTACAATGAGCAGTTCTTC.

Here the CDR3 reads CSVATGGGEQYF. The DNA of the CDR3 is TGCAGCGTTGCAACAGGGGGTGGCGAGCAGTACTTC. The chain has TRBV29-1 and TRBJ2-7; 8 bases are shared with TRBD1. The V gene's germline CDR1 is SQVTM and CDR2 ANQGSEA. The V segment lost 4 bases and the J segment 6 bases; nucleotides outside the gene matches: 5. This CDR3 spans 12 amino acids.

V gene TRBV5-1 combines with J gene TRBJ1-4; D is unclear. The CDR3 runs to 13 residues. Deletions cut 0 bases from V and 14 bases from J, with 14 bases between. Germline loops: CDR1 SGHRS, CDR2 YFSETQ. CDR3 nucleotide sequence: TGCGCCAGCAGCTTGGTAGGTCGGGAAGGGCTGTTTTTT. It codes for CASSLVGREGLFF.